This T cell receptor (beta chain) is from a study of post-analysis software for immune sequencing data. Across the whole study: Relapsing-remitting, secondary progressive and progressive-relapsing forms of multiple sclerosis all featured among disease courses. Study-wide findings and caveats: Strong same-batch co-clustering of samples appeared with F measure clustering. Normalized Chao1 diversity was significantly reduced in patients versus controls. TRBV5-6, TRBV5-1 and TRBV20-1 were among five TRBV segments more frequent in patients than controls.

This clonotype showed up just a few times. Its antigen is currently unknown. Germline V gene lookup returns CDR1 DFQATT and CDR2 SNEGSKA (reference sequence). Trimming removed 1 base from V and 1 base from J; junction bases left unmatched: 5. The CDR3 sequence is 15 residues long. TCR beta libraries were prepared from cDNA with unique molecular identifiers. Yield was roughly 0.5 million cDNA molecules from roughly 1 to 10 million T cells. TCRdb reprocessed the PCR reads with MiXCR, giving one entry per CDR3 protein. The sample carries roughly 570,000 distinct CDR3 sequences, 34% recorded once. Sequencing used blood. This sequence originates from a girl aged 2-17 years with multiple sclerosis. This sequence joins TRBV20-1 and TRBJ1-1; 8 bases fit TRBD1. This chain's CDR3 is CSARAGGYRNTEAFF. In DNA, the CDR3 is TGCAGTGCTAGAGCAGGGGGCTACAGGAACACTGAAGCTTTCTTT.